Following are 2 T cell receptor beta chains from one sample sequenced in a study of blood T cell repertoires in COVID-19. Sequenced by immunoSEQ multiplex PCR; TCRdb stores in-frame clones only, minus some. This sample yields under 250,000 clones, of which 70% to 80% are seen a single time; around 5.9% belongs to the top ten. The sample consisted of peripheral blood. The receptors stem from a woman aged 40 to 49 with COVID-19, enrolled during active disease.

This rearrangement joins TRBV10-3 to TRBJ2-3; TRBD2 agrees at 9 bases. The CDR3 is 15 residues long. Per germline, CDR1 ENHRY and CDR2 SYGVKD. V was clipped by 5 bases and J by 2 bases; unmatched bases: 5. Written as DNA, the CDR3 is TGTGCCATCAGTACCTTAGCGGGAGCCACAGATACGCAGTATTTT. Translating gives CAISTLAGATDTQYF.

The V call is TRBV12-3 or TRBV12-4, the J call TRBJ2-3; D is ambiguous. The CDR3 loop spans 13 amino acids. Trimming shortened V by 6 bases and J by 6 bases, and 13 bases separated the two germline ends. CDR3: CASRLPTSDTQYF. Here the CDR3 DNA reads TGTGCCAGCAGGTTACCGACTTCGGATACGCAGTATTTT.